This is a list of T cell receptor beta chains from one sample in a study of shared clonotypes between healthy human individuals. This table comes from immunoSEQ multiplex PCR, and its TCRdb copy is limited to in-frame clones, with some not included. Of about 480,000 clones listed, 60% to 85% are singletons. Input material: PBMCs. These receptors originate from a woman in her thirties or forties in good health. Some clones in this sample may be carry-over from other donors' samples. Both conserved end residues are part of each CDR3.

V gene | CDR3 protein
TRBV11-3 | CASSPRQGLQDTQYF
TRBV9 | CASSVDWGPLYEQYF
TRBV2 | CASSEARGGEQFF
TRBV28 | CASSWASATYEQYF
TRBV13 | CASSLGLSTGELFF
TRBV7-3 | CASSTGNYNEQFF
TRBV30 | CAWSGSLGNTIYF
TRBV6-1 | CASSVRGLNEQYF
TRBV9 | CASSVGSSNTGELFF
TRBV4-1 | CASSQGGQGAMTGELFF
TRBV15 | CATSIQGYEQYF
TRBV20-1 | CSGLPLDTQYF
TRBV10-1 | CASSASGGPYEQYF
TRBV28 | CASSGKQGVETQYF
TRBV10-3 | CAISESLAGYGYTF
TRBV6-5 | CASSFLTGEWEQYF
TRBV12-5 | CASGTGHSNQPQHF
TRBV30 | CAWMVGTNYGYTF
TRBV5-1 | CASSLAGTGGHNEQFF
TRBV7-8 | CASSLYLTVADSNQPQHF
TRBV6-1 | CASRLRGTSGNTIYF
TRBV6-6 | CASSRGEGGPQHF
TRBV18 | CASSPDRDSPLHF
TRBV5-1 | CASSWRDRENIQYF
TRBV28 | CASIGGGFSGNTIYF
TRBV27 | CASSSYRGLGYTF
TRBV28 | CASSQRRPWRDDEQFF
TRBV19 | CASSSTGGGLGYTF
TRBV28 | CASSHPGDRSGNTIYF
TRBV6-5 | CASSYSIGINTGELFF
TRBV28 | CASRSHPYGYTF
TRBV2 | CASSEANPTPISRNYGYTF
TRBV6-7 | CASSYRQGLPWEVPYEQYF
TRBV29-1 | CSGTSGTTYEQYF
TRBV19 | CASSIGPQAQGSNQPQHF
TRBV28 | CASSLFRVAVSGYTF
TRBV7-2 | CASSLASGRSDTQYF
TRBV7-3 | CASSFQAADTQYF
TRBV25-1 | CASSALRKGTGEKLFF